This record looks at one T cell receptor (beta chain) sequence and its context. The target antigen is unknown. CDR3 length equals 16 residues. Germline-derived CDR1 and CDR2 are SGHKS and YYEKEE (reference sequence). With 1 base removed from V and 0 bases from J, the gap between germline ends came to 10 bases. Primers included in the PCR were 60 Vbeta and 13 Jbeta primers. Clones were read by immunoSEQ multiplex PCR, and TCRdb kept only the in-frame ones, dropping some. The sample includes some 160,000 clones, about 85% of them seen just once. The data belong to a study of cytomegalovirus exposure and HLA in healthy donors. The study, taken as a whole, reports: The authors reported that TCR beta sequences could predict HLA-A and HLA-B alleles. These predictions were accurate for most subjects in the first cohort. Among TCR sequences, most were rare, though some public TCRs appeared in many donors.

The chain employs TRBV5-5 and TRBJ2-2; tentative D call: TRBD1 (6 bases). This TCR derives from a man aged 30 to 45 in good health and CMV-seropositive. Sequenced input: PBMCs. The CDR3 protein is CASSLYTGTNTGELFF. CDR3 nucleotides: TGTGCCAGCAGCTTGTACACAGGGACGAACACCGGGGAGCTGTTTTTT.